This T cell receptor beta chain derives from a study of T cell responses to AZD1222 COVID-19 vaccine. About the study: Some second doses came at about 4 weeks and others at about 12 weeks; these were pooled.

On this clone itself: Its target is not known.

Clones were read by immunoSEQ multiplex PCR, and TCRdb kept only the in-frame ones, dropping some. This sample has some 130,000 clones; roughly 80% occur once, and the top ten carry about 4%. Study-wide results and caveats: Clonal diversity may have been underestimated, and the donors were mostly white British, with more females than males. Reports indicate that nearly half of spike-specific TCRs are directed at unmutated variant regions. Spike was spanned by vaccine-associated CD4 TCRs, which were dominant at 160-218 and 743-854.

The sequenced sample was peripheral blood, obtained on day 0 of AZD1222 vaccination. The sequence came from an adult in good health.

CDR3 DNA: TGTGCCAGCAGCATACTAGCGGAGTCCTACGAGCAGTACTTC. Translation gives CASSILAESYEQYF. This sequence joins TRBV9 and TRBJ2-7; TRBD2 aligns across 8 bases. Looked up from germline, CDR1 is SGDLS and CDR2 is YYNGEE. The CDR3 is made up of 14 amino acids. The junction had 4 bases not matched to a gene; V was cut back by 4 bases and J by 1 base. Complete variable domain (other parts from reference TRBV9 and TRBJ2-7): DSGVTQTPKHLITATGQRVTLRCSPRSGDLSVYWYQQSLDQGLQFLIQYYNGEERAKGNILERFSAQQFPDLHSELNLSSLELGDSALYFCASSILAESYEQYFGPGTRLTVT.